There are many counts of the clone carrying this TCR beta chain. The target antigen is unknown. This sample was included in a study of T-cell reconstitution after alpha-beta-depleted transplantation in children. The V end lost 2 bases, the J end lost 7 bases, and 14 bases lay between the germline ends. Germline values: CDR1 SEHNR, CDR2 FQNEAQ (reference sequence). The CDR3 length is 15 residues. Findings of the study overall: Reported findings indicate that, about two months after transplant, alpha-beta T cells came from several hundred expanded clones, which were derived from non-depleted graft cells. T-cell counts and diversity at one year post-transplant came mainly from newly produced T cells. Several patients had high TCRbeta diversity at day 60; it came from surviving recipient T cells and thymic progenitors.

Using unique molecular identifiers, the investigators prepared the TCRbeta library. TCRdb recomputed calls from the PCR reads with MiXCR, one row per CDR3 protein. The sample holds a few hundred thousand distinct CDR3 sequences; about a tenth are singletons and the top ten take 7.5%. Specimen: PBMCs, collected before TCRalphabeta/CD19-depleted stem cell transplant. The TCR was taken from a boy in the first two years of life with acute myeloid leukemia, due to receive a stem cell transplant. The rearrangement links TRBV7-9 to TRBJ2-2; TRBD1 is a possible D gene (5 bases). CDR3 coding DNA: TGTGCCAGCAGCTTAATCTCAGGGTTTCGCGGGGAGCTGTTTTTT. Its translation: CASSLISGFRGELFF.